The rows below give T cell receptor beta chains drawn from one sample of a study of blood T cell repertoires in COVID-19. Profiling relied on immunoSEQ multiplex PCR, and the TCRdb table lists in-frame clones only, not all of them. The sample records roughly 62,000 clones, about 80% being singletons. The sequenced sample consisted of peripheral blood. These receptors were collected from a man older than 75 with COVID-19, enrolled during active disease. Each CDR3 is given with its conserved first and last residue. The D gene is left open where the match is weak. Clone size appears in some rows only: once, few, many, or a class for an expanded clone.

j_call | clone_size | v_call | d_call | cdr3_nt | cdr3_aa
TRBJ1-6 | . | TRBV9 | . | TGTGCCAGCAGCGCCCCGGGGGTGGGAGGCTCCTATAATTCACCCCTCCACTTT | CASSAPGVGGSYNSPLHF
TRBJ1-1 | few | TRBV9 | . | TGTGCCAGCAGCGTAGTAATGAACACTGAAGCTTTCTTT | CASSVVMNTEAFF
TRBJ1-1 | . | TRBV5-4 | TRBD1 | TGTGCCAGCAGCTTGCCTCGACAGGGCGAGAGAACTGAAGCTTTCTTT | CASSLPRQGERTEAFF
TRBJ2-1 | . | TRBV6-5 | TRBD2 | TGTGCCAGCAGACTAAGCGGGAGCTCCTACAATGAGCAGTTCTTC | CASRLSGSSYNEQFF
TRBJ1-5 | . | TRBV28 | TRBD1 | TGTGCCAGCGGCTACAGGGGGACCTATAGCAATCAGCCCCAGCATTTT | CASGYRGTYSNQPQHF
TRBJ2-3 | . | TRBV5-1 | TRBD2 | TGCGCCAGCAGGACCGGACTAGCGGGGACAGATACGCAGTATTTT | CASRTGLAGTDTQYF
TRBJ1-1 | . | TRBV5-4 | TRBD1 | TGTGCCAGCAGCCTCTATTATACAGGGGGCTTTGATGAAGCTTTCTTT | CASSLYYTGGFDEAFF
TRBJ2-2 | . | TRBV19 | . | TGTGCCAGTAGTATCCCCGGGGGCACCGGGGAGCTGTTTTTT | CASSIPGGTGELFF
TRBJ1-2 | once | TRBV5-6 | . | TGTGCCAGCAGCTTGGCAGGCCAACAGAGAAACTATGGCTACACCTTC | CASSLAGQQRNYGYTF
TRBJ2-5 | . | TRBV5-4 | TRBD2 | TGTGCCAGCAGCAGAAAGGCAGGGACTAGCAGACTACTCCAAGAGACCCAGTACTTC | CASSRKAGTSRLLQETQYF
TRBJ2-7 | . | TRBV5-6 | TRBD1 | TGTGCCAGCAGTCGGGACAGGGAAACCTACGAGCAGTACTTC | CASSRDRETYEQYF
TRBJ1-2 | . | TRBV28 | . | TGTGCCAGCAGCTCCTTGGGAGGGAAGAACTATGGCTACACCTTC | CASSSLGGKNYGYTF
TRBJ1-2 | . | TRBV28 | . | TGTGCCAGCACCCAACGCGGGAAAGCTAACTATGGCTACACCTTC | CASTQRGKANYGYTF
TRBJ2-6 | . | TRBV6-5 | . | TGTGCCAGCAGTTACACAGTGGACTCTGGGGCCAACGTCCTGACTTTC | CASSYTVDSGANVLTF
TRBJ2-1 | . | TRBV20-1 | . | TGCAGTGCTAGTGGGGGGTTGGGAGGTTGGGAGCAGTTCTTC | CSASGGLGGWEQFF
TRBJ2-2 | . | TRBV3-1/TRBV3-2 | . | TGTGCCAGCAGCCAACAATGGACAGCCGTGGACACCGGGGAGCTGTTTTTT | CASSQQWTAVDTGELFF
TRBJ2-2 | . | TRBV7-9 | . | TGTGCCAGCAGCTTAGCGGGGCTGAACACCGGGGAGCTGTTTTTT | CASSLAGLNTGELFF
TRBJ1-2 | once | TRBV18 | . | TGTGCCAGCTCACCCCAGGGAAGTGAAGCTAACTATGGCTACACCTTC | CASSPQGSEANYGYTF
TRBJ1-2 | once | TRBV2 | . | TGTGCCAGCACCAACCAACAGGGACCAAACTATGGCTACACCTTC | CASTNQQGPNYGYTF
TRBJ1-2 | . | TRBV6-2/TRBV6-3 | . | TGTGCCAGCAGCTACTGGGGCAGGGACTATGGCTACACCTTC | CASSYWGRDYGYTF
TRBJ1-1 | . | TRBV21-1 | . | TGTGCCAGCAGCAAAGGGAGGTCTGCTGAAGCTTTCTTT | CASSKGRSAEAFF
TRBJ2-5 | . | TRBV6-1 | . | TGTGCCAGCAGTGAAAGTGCCATCGGCCAAGAGACCCAGTACTTC | CASSESAIGQETQYF
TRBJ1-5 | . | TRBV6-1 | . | TGTGCCAGCAGTGAAGGTTCGTACGGGCCCCAGCATTTT | CASSEGSYGPQHF
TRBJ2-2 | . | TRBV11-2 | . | TGTGCCAGCAGCTATATTGGTAGCAACACCGGGGAGCTGTTTTTT | CASSYIGSNTGELFF
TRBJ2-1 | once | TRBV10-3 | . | TGTGCCATCAGTGAGTCAGGGAGCTCCTACAATGAGCAGTTCTTC | CAISESGSSYNEQFF
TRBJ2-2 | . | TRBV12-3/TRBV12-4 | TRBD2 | TGTGCCAGCAGTCCGCGGGAGTTCGGGGAGCTGTTTTTT | CASSPREFGELFF
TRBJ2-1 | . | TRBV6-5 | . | TGTGCCAGCAGTTCACAGGGCGCATCCTACAATGAGCAGTTCTTC | CASSSQGASYNEQFF
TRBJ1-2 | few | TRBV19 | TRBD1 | TGTGCCAGTAGTATACCGGGACAGGGGAACTACTATGGCTACACCTTC | CASSIPGQGNYYGYTF
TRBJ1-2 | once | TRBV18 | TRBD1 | TGTGCCAGCTCACCACTTGGTTCCGGGACAGGAGAAAACTATGGCTACACCTTC | CASSPLGSGTGENYGYTF
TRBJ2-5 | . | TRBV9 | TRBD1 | TGTGCCAGCAGCGAGAGTGGACAGGGTGAAGGGGGAGAGACCCAGTACTTC | CASSESGQGEGGETQYF
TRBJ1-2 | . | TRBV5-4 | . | TGTGCCAGCAGCCGCCCGGGGGGGGGTCGTGATGATGGCTACACCTTC | CASSRPGGGRDDGYTF
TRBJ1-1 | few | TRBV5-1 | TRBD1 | TGCGCCAGCACCCGGACAGGGGATACCACTGAAGCTTTCTTT | CASTRTGDTTEAFF
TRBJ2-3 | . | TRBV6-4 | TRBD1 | TGTGCCAGCAGTGCGACAGGGCCAGATACGCAGTATTTT | CASSATGPDTQYF
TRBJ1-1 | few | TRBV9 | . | TGTGCCAGCAGCGTAGCTTGGAACACTGAAGCTTTCTTT | CASSVAWNTEAFF
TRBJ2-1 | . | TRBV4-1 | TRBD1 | TGCGCCAGCAGCCGAGACAGGGGGCCCTACAATGAGCAGTTCTTC | CASSRDRGPYNEQFF
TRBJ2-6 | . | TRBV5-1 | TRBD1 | TGCGCCAGCAGCCAAAGGACAGGGGGTCGCCCCGGGGCCAACGTCCTGACTTTC | CASSQRTGGRPGANVLTF
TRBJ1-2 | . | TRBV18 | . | TGTGCCAGCTCACTATCGGGACATTTATTAATTAACTATGGCTACACCTTC | CASSLSGHLLINYGYTF
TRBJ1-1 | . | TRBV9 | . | TGTGCCAGCAGCGTAGGGCTGGAGAGGGTCACTGAAGCTTTCTTT | CASSVGLERVTEAFF
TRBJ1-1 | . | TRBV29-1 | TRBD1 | TGCAGCGGCGGACAGGTAATGAACACTGAAGCTTTCTTT | CSGGQVMNTEAFF
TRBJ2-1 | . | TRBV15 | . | TGTGCCACCAGCAGAGATACCCGGAGGCCCTACAATGAGCAGTTCTTC | CATSRDTRRPYNEQFF
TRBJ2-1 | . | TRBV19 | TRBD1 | TGTGCCAGTAGCCGGGTAGGACAGGGGCTTTTGAGCTCCTACAATGAGCAGTTCTTC | CASSRVGQGLLSSYNEQFF